This is a list of T cell receptor beta chains from one sample in a study of blood T cell repertoires in COVID-19. Data came from immunoSEQ multiplex PCR; TCRdb stores just in-frame clones and leaves some out. The sample has around 200,000 clones, 70% to 90% seen once. The sequenced material came from peripheral blood. These TCRs come from a human donor with active or convalescent COVID-19. The donor label of this sample is uncertain. Each CDR3 is given with its conserved first and last residue. Fields, in order: clone size, J gene, V gene, D gene, CDR3 protein, CDR3 DNA. The D gene is left open where the match is weak. Size values are once, few and many counts, or a class for expanded clones, and some rows have none.

clone size: .; J gene: TRBJ2-5; V gene: TRBV19; D gene: .; CDR3 protein: CATSLSGVGETQYF; CDR3 DNA: TGTGCCACTTCCCTTTCGGGGGTCGGGGAGACCCAGTACTTC
clone size: .; J gene: TRBJ2-1; V gene: TRBV6-5; D gene: TRBD2; CDR3 protein: CASSTSGTSYNEQFF; CDR3 DNA: TGTGCCAGCAGTACTAGCGGGACCTCCTACAATGAGCAGTTCTTC
clone size: few; J gene: TRBJ2-5; V gene: TRBV30; D gene: .; CDR3 protein: CAWSTKGGETQYF; CDR3 DNA: TGTGCCTGGAGTACAAAGGGGGGGGAGACCCAGTACTTC
clone size: .; J gene: TRBJ2-3; V gene: TRBV7-8; D gene: .; CDR3 protein: CASSLAGGLNTQYF; CDR3 DNA: TGTGCCAGCAGCTTAGCGGGAGGATTGAATACGCAGTATTTT
clone size: .; J gene: TRBJ2-7; V gene: TRBV12-3/TRBV12-4; D gene: .; CDR3 protein: CATGEVGGPQYF; CDR3 DNA: TGTGCCACCGGGGAGGTGGGTGGCCCACAGTACTTC
clone size: .; J gene: TRBJ1-3; V gene: TRBV19; D gene: TRBD1; CDR3 protein: CASRSPGQGSDTIYF; CDR3 DNA: TGTGCCAGTCGCAGCCCGGGACAGGGTTCGGACACCATATATTTT
clone size: .; J gene: TRBJ1-2; V gene: TRBV25-1; D gene: TRBD1; CDR3 protein: CATKTLRGQGDYGYTF; CDR3 DNA: TGTGCCACCAAAACCCTTCGGGGACAGGGTGATTATGGCTACACCTTC
clone size: many; J gene: TRBJ1-2; V gene: TRBV4-2; D gene: .; CDR3 protein: CASSHRGGGYTF; CDR3 DNA: TGTGCCAGCAGCCACCGAGGAGGGGGCTACACCTTC
clone size: .; J gene: TRBJ2-1; V gene: TRBV29-1; D gene: TRBD1; CDR3 protein: CSVERQGVTGEQFF; CDR3 DNA: TGCAGCGTTGAAAGGCAGGGGGTGACGGGTGAGCAGTTCTTC
clone size: .; J gene: TRBJ2-2; V gene: TRBV9; D gene: .; CDR3 protein: CASSVGIARNTGELFF; CDR3 DNA: TGTGCCAGCAGCGTAGGTATAGCGAGGAACACCGGGGAGCTGTTTTTT
clone size: .; J gene: TRBJ2-3; V gene: TRBV4-1; D gene: .; CDR3 protein: CASSEGRLDLYF; CDR3 DNA: TGCGCCAGCAGCGAAGGCCGACTAGATTTGTATTTT
clone size: .; J gene: TRBJ1-2; V gene: TRBV10-3; D gene: TRBD1; CDR3 protein: CAINGPGTANYGYTF; CDR3 DNA: TGTGCCATCAATGGCCCCGGGACAGCAAACTATGGCTACACCTTC
clone size: .; J gene: TRBJ1-5; V gene: TRBV30; D gene: TRBD1; CDR3 protein: CAWSVLIAGGSQHF; CDR3 DNA: TGTGCCTGGAGTGTACTGATAGCAGGGGGCTCCCAGCATTTT
clone size: .; J gene: TRBJ2-7; V gene: TRBV10-1; D gene: .; CDR3 protein: CASSESTGPYEQYF; CDR3 DNA: TGCGCCAGCAGTGAGTCAACAGGGCCCTACGAGCAGTACTTC
clone size: .; J gene: TRBJ2-7; V gene: TRBV10-3; D gene: TRBD1; CDR3 protein: CAITRGQGYEQYF; CDR3 DNA: TGTGCCATCACCCGGGGACAGGGCTACGAGCAGTACTTC
clone size: .; J gene: TRBJ2-6; V gene: TRBV9; D gene: TRBD1; CDR3 protein: CASSEPGGQRYSGANVLTF; CDR3 DNA: TGTGCCAGCAGCGAACCTGGGGGACAGAGATACTCTGGGGCCAACGTCCTGACTTTC
clone size: .; J gene: TRBJ1-4; V gene: TRBV28; D gene: TRBD1; CDR3 protein: CASSSTGVGEKLFF; CDR3 DNA: TGTGCCAGCAGCTCCACAGGGGTTGGGGAAAAACTGTTTTTT
clone size: .; J gene: TRBJ2-1; V gene: TRBV11-2; D gene: TRBD1; CDR3 protein: CASSLRTGNSYNEQFF; CDR3 DNA: TGTGCCAGCAGCCTTAGGACAGGCAATTCCTACAATGAGCAGTTCTTC
clone size: .; J gene: TRBJ1-2; V gene: TRBV7-2; D gene: TRBD1; CDR3 protein: CASSLVQGQVYGYTF; CDR3 DNA: TGTGCCAGCAGCTTAGTTCAGGGACAGGTCTATGGCTACACCTTC
clone size: .; J gene: TRBJ2-1; V gene: TRBV2; D gene: .; CDR3 protein: CASTVRSSYNEQFF; CDR3 DNA: TGTGCCAGCACCGTCCGGAGCTCCTACAATGAGCAGTTCTTC
clone size: .; J gene: TRBJ2-1; V gene: TRBV5-1; D gene: .; CDR3 protein: CASSLTSNEQFF; CDR3 DNA: TGCGCCAGCAGCTTGACGAGCAATGAGCAGTTCTTC
clone size: .; J gene: TRBJ2-5; V gene: TRBV7-2; D gene: .; CDR3 protein: CASSRGSEETQYF; CDR3 DNA: TGTGCCAGCAGCCGAGGGAGTGAGGAGACCCAGTACTTC